Listed here are 3 T cell receptor beta chains from one sample, sequenced in a study of post-analysis software for immune sequencing data (dated by TCRdb to between 2015 and 2017). The paper as a whole reports these results and caveats: Patients showed significantly higher frequencies than controls for about five TRBV segments, among them TRBV5-6, TRBV5-1 and TRBV20-1.

These receptors are not linked to any known antigen. The library was generated by PCR. TCRdb names Illumina HiSeq 2500 as the instrument used. To reduce PCR and sequencing biases, unique molecular identifiers were built into the TCR beta cDNA libraries. TCRdb reran the public reads through fastp at Q25 and MiXCR, keeping productive beta chains. Identical CDR3 proteins give one entry, which carries the most common genes and DNA. The table for this sample lists approximately 730,000 distinct CDR3 sequences; roughly 29% of them were counted only once. The ten largest clones capture under 0.7% of the sample. Sequenced sample: blood. Receptors were obtained from a girl between 10 and 17 years old with multiple sclerosis.

This clonotype was observed a few times. V is TRBV7-2 and J is TRBJ1-5, with TRBD1 as a possible D gene (5 bases). The CDR3 is 18 residues long. Germline V gene data show CDR1 as SGHTA and CDR2 as FQGNSA. The V end lost 4 bases, the J end lost 6 bases, and 25 bases lay between the germline ends. CDR3 sequence: CASSSLMVREGMAQPQHF. The CDR3 nucleotides read TGTGCCAGCAGCTCCCTGATGGTTCGTGAGGGGATGGCTCAGCCCCAGCATTTT.

This chain uses TRBV29-1 with TRBJ2-7; perhaps TRBD2 as D (6 bases). Trimming shortened V by 7 bases and J by 2 bases, and 36 bases separated the two germline ends. Per germline, CDR1 SQVTM and CDR2 ANQGSEA. This CDR3 region has 20 residues. The CDR3 DNA is TGCAGCGAAGCCGGAACGGGAGAAGGGGCGCCTCTCCTCTATCCCTACGAGCAGTACTTC. Its translation: CSEAGTGEGAPLLYPYEQYF.

This CDR3 is CASTEESLLNSPLHF. The CDR3 DNA reads TGTGCCAGCACCGAAGAAAGCCTGTTGAATTCACCCCTCCACTTT. This chain links TRBV12-3 or TRBV12-4 with TRBJ1-6; D unclear. Trimming pared 7 bases from V and 7 bases from J, leaving 17 bases between. There are 15 residues in the CDR3.